These T cell receptor beta chains were read from a single sample in a study of cytomegalovirus exposure and HLA in healthy donors. TCRdb's table, derived via immunoSEQ multiplex PCR, lists solely in-frame clones and lacks some. The listing contains 170,000 or so clones. Sequenced material: PBMCs. The receptors stem from a man aged 25 to 45 in good health and CMV-seronegative. The CDR3 runs from the conserved cysteine through the conserved F or W. The D gene is left open where the match is weak.

d_call	v_call	j_call	cdr3_nt	cdr3_aa
TRBD1	TRBV27	TRBJ1-5	TGTGCCACACAGGCCCTACAGGGGAATCAGCCCCAGCATTTT	CATQALQGNQPQHF
TRBD2	TRBV7-6	TRBJ2-7	TGTGCCAGCAGTCTCGCGGGACTAGCGGGAAGCGAGCAGTACTTC	CASSLAGLAGSEQYF
TRBD2	TRBV7-3	TRBJ2-3	TGTGCCAGCAGCCCGACTAGCGGACTAAGCACAGATACGCAGTATTTT	CASSPTSGLSTDTQYF
TRBD2	TRBV18	TRBJ2-7	TGTGCCAGCTCAGTAGGCCCTAGCGGGATCAACGAGCAGTACTTC	CASSVGPSGINEQYF
-	TRBV19	TRBJ1-5	TGTGCCAGTAGTACGCTAAAGGGGGTGGGCAATCAGCCCCAGCATTTT	CASSTLKGVGNQPQHF
TRBD2	TRBV5-1	TRBJ2-7	TGCGCCAGCAGCTTCGGGACTAGCGACCGGGGCTCCTACGAGCAGTACTTC	CASSFGTSDRGSYEQYF
TRBD1	TRBV4-3	TRBJ1-1	TGCGCCAGCAGCCAAGATACAGGGGACACTGAAGCTTTCTTT	CASSQDTGDTEAFF
TRBD1	TRBV6-5	TRBJ2-7	TGTGCCAGCAGTTCGACAGGGATCCACTCCTACGAGCAGTACTTC	CASSSTGIHSYEQYF
TRBD2	TRBV10-1	TRBJ2-7	TGCGCCAGCAGTGAGTCGGCTAGCGGTACCTACGAGCAGTACTTC	CASSESASGTYEQYF
TRBD1	TRBV27	TRBJ1-1	TGTGCCAGCAGTTCCCCTCTCAATGACAGGGGACCTGAAGCTTTCTTT	CASSSPLNDRGPEAFF
-	TRBV19	TRBJ1-1	TGTGCCAGTAGTATAGATTTTGGCAGCACTGAAGCTTTCTTT	CASSIDFGSTEAFF
TRBD2	TRBV6-1	TRBJ2-5	TGTGCCAGCAGTGGGGGGGAGGGGCATTCAGATTACTACCAAGAGACCCAGTACTTC	CASSGGEGHSDYYQETQYF
-	TRBV5-1	TRBJ2-7	TGCGCCAGCAGCTTCACGGGGTCTCACGAGCAGTACTTC	CASSFTGSHEQYF
-	TRBV11-2	TRBJ1-2	TGTGCCAGCAGCGAAGGGGCCCAAGCTAACTATGGCTACACCTTC	CASSEGAQANYGYTF
TRBD1	TRBV10-1	TRBJ1-5	TGCGCCAGCAAAAGGACAGGGGGCTACAATCAGCCCCGGCATTTT	CASKRTGGYNQPRHF
TRBD1	TRBV5-4	TRBJ2-7	TGTGCCAGCAGCTTCGACAGGGGGCTAGGAGAGCAGTACTTC	CASSFDRGLGEQYF
TRBD1	TRBV4-1	TRBJ2-7	TGCGCCAGCAGCCAGCCGACAGGGGGATCCTACGAGCAGTACTTC	CASSQPTGGSYEQYF
TRBD2	TRBV6-5	TRBJ2-7	TGTGCCAGCAGTTATCCGGGACTAGTTTTGGGAGGCGAGCAGTACTTC	CASSYPGLVLGGEQYF
-	TRBV6-6	TRBJ2-3	TGTGCCAGCAGTTACTTCGATAGCCTCACCGGGGGTACGCAGTATTTT	CASSYFDSLTGGTQYF
TRBD1	TRBV28	TRBJ2-2	TGTGCCAGCAGTTCCCTAGACAGGGTGAGCACCGGGGAGCTGTTTTTT	CASSSLDRVSTGELFF
TRBD1	TRBV29-1	TRBJ1-5	TGCAGCGTCTTGACAGGGGGGGCTCAGCCCCAGCATTTT	CSVLTGGAQPQHF
TRBD2	TRBV2	TRBJ2-1	TGTGCCAGCAGTGGACTAGCGGGAGCCAATGAGCAGTTCTTC	CASSGLAGANEQFF
TRBD2	TRBV25-1	TRBJ2-1	TGTGCCAGCAGTCCCTACGTCGGCGGGAGGGGTTTTGAGCAGTTCTTC	CASSPYVGGRGFEQFF
TRBD2	TRBV6-1	TRBJ2-7	TGTGCCAGCAGTGACCCGGGACTAGCGGGGGGGCGCTCCTACGAGCAGTACTTC	CASSDPGLAGGRSYEQYF
-	TRBV29-1	TRBJ1-1	TGCAGCGTTGGGGCAGCCCGTGGTGAAGCTTTCTTT	CSVGAARGEAFF
TRBD1	TRBV5-8	TRBJ2-2	TGTGCCAGCAGCTTGTCTAGAACAGGGGGCACCGGGGAGCTGTTTTTT	CASSLSRTGGTGELFF
-	TRBV7-2	TRBJ2-7	TGTGCCAGCAGCTTAGAGGGCGGGGCCGAGCAGTACTTC	CASSLEGGAEQYF
-	TRBV7-3	TRBJ2-2	TGTGCCAGCAGCCGGGTCGCGAACACCGGGGAGCTGTTTTTT	CASSRVANTGELFF
TRBD1	TRBV9	TRBJ1-1	TGTGCCAGCAGCGCGGGACAGGGGAACACTGAAGCTTTCTTT	CASSAGQGNTEAFF
TRBD2	TRBV11-2	TRBJ2-2	TGTGCCAGCAGTTTGAGTTTAGCGGGAGACACCGGGGAGCTGTTTTTT	CASSLSLAGDTGELFF
TRBD2	TRBV5-1	TRBJ2-7	TGCGCCAGCAGCTTGGTAGCGGGAGCTGACGAGCAGTACTTC	CASSLVAGADEQYF
TRBD1	TRBV5-1	TRBJ2-2	TGCGCCAGCAGCTTGGAAAACAGGGGGCTGAACACCGGGGAGCTGTTTTTT	CASSLENRGLNTGELFF
-	TRBV9	TRBJ2-3	TGTGCCAGCAGCGTAGCTGGCGGGGCAGATACGCAGTATTTT	CASSVAGGADTQYF
-	TRBV13	TRBJ2-2	TGTGCCAGCAGCTTAGGCCGGGTAGCCCCCGGGGGGCTGTTTTTT	CASSLGRVAPGGLFF
TRBD1	TRBV5-4	TRBJ2-5	TGTGCCAGCAGCTGGGGACAGAACTTACAAGAGACCCAGTACTTC	CASSWGQNLQETQYF
TRBD2	TRBV5-4	TRBJ2-7	TGTGCCACCCGGACTAGCGGGAGAGAGTACTTC	CATRTSGREYF
-	TRBV19	TRBJ1-1	TGTGCCAGTAGTACTGGGAGGAGAGGCACTGAAGCTTTCTTT	CASSTGRRGTEAFF
TRBD1	TRBV10-3	TRBJ1-2	TGTGCCATCAGGGGGACAGGGGCGGACGGCTACACCTTC	CAIRGTGADGYTF
-	TRBV6-1	TRBJ2-7	TGTGCCAGCAGCAACTACGAGCAGTACTTC	CASSNYEQYF
-	TRBV7-9	TRBJ2-7	TGTGCCAGCAGCCCGGACAGTTCTAGCTCCTACGAGCAGTACTTC	CASSPDSSSSYEQYF
TRBD2	TRBV6-5	TRBJ2-5	TGTGCCAGCGGTTCTCGGGAGGGGCAAGAGACCCAGTACTTC	CASGSREGQETQYF
-	TRBV5-5	TRBJ1-1	TGTGCCAGCAGCTTAGGGGTTGTGACCCCGATCCGAGGTATGAACACTGAAGCTTTCTTT	CASSLGVVTPIRGMNTEAFF
TRBD2	TRBV5-4	TRBJ2-4	TGTGCCAGCAGCTTTAGCGGGAGGGCTCTAGCCAAAAACATTCAGTACTTC	CASSFSGRALAKNIQYF
-	TRBV25-1	TRBJ2-2	TGTGCCAGCAGTCGCAGGGGATACGCGAACACCGGGGAGCTGTTTTTT	CASSRRGYANTGELFF
-	TRBV6-5	TRBJ1-2	TGTGCCAGCAGTTACCAGGGCAACTATGGCTACACCTTC	CASSYQGNYGYTF
TRBD2	TRBV28	TRBJ2-3	TGTGCCAGCAGTTTCTCCGGGAGGGCCACAGATACGCAGTATTTT	CASSFSGRATDTQYF
-	TRBV5-1	TRBJ2-6	TGCGCCAGCAGCCCGGACAGCCCGAGCTCTGGGGCCAACGTCCTGACTTTC	CASSPDSPSSGANVLTF
TRBD1	TRBV5-1	TRBJ2-7	TGCGCCAGCAGCGTACAGGGGACCTACGAGCAGTACTTC	CASSVQGTYEQYF
-	TRBV5-1	TRBJ2-3	TGCGCCAGCAGCTTGGAAGTGTCAGTTACAGATACGCAGTATTTT	CASSLEVSVTDTQYF
-	TRBV6-1	TRBJ1-5	TGTGCCAGCAGTGAACAGGGAAGCAATCAGCCCCAGCATTTT	CASSEQGSNQPQHF
-	TRBV4-3	TRBJ1-6	TGCGCCAGCAGCCAAATTACAGCAAATTCACCCCTCCACTTT	CASSQITANSPLHF
TRBD1	TRBV30	TRBJ2-5	TGTGCCTGGACCGGACAGGGGCGAAACGGAGAGACCCAGTACTTC	CAWTGQGRNGETQYF
TRBD2	TRBV5-4	TRBJ2-6	TGTGCCAGTCCGGGACTAGCGGGTCTCTCTGGGGCCAACGTCCTGACTTTC	CASPGLAGLSGANVLTF
-	TRBV5-6	TRBJ1-5	TGTGCCAGCAGCTTGCGTCCGGGGGGCAGCGGGGATCAGCCCCAGCATTTT	CASSLRPGGSGDQPQHF
TRBD2	TRBV30	TRBJ2-2	TGTGCCTCCTCGGGGAGGCGGGAGGTCCCGAACACCGGGGAGCTGTTTTTT	CASSGRREVPNTGELFF